This TCR beta chain was obtained from a study of shared clonotypes between healthy human individuals. Profiled with immunoSEQ multiplex PCR; TCRdb holds only in-frame clones, not every one. The sample comprises millions of clones, 85% to 95% of which are singletons, and around 0.13% rests with the top ten. Trimming took 8 bases from V and 5 from J, leaving 31 bases between them. Germline values: CDR1 WNHNN, CDR2 SYGVQD (reference sequence). The CDR3 is 18 residues long. V is TRBV10-1 and J is TRBJ2-7; a weak D match, TRBD2 (5 bases). This receptor was taken from a man aged 18 to 35 in good health. Sequenced material: naive CD4+ T cells sorted from blood. Noted subset: CD45RA+ positively selected. The CDR3 coding sequence is TGCGCCAGCCGGACGGGAACTTATCTTGGGTGCTTGCCGAACGAGCAGTACTTC. It codes for CASRTGTYLGCLPNEQYF.